The 3 T cell receptor beta chains given below trace back to one sample, sequenced in a study of tumor and adjacent non-tumor tissue in lung cancer. RNA was extracted from bulk tissue without any cell sorting. TCRbeta libraries were built with three rounds of nested PCR, modified from ARM-PCR. MiXCR, applied by TCRdb to the multiplex PCR reads, yields one record per CDR3 protein. The data show some 74,000 distinct CDR3 sequences, 72% seen once. Sequenced sample: lung tumor tissue. The receptors here all came from a woman aged 40 to 50 with non-small cell lung cancer.

There are a few counts of this clonotype. The chain uses TRBV4-2 and TRBJ2-1; either TRBD1 or TRBD2 may fit D (5 bases each). The CDR3 sequence is 15 residues long. V was shortened by 0 bases and J by 5 bases, with 11 bases between the two germline ends. The germline CDR1 and CDR2 sequences are LGHNA and YNFKEQ. The CDR3 DNA is TGTGCCAGCAGCCAAGATGGGACGGAGAACAATGAGCAGTTCTTC. Residues: CASSQDGTENNEQFF.

With respect to this clonotype: An end of the junction does not agree with germline; a read error may underlie this. This chain joins TRBV7-8 and TRBJ2-1; D remains ambiguous. Per germline, CDR1 SGHVS and CDR2 FQNEAQ. This CDR3 has 13 amino acids. The CDR3 is CVSSLLGYNEQFF. The CDR3 DNA reads as TGTGTCAGCAGCTTACTGGGGTACAATGAGCAGTTCTTC.

The rearrangement uses TRBV6-1 and TRBJ1-2; the D gene is possibly TRBD1 (6 bases). The germline V gene has CDR1 MNHNS and CDR2 SASEGT. The CDR3 length is 15 residues. V shed 6 bases and J shed 14 bases, with 28 bases lying between them. The CDR3 sequence is CASRETGSPTYDNTF. The CDR3 DNA reads as TGTGCCAGCAGAGAAACAGGGTCTCCTACCTATGACAATACCTTC.